The present TCR beta chain was sequenced within a study of T cell changes during pregnancy in multiple sclerosis. Data came from immunoSEQ multiplex PCR; TCRdb stores just in-frame clones and leaves some out. This sample has some 93,000 clones, with 75% to 95% found just once. The CDR3 covers 13 residues. Germline values: CDR1 MDHEN, CDR2 SYDVKM. V lost 8 bases to trimming and J lost 4 bases; unmatched junction nucleotides: 6. This clone was seen only once. The sample in question was peripheral blood, obtained after pregnancy. This rearrangement joins TRBV28 to TRBJ1-1; 8 bases are a match to TRBD1. This sequence originates from a female donor in good health, enrolled as a control in a pregnancy study. The CDR3 nucleotides are TGTGCCAGCCAAACAGGGGGAGGCACTGAAGCTTTCTTT. Translation: CASQTGGGTEAFF.